This TCR beta chain comes out of a study of blood T cells in healthy people across ages. Overall study results and limits: Observed TCR beta diversity showed a strong correlation with the percentage of naive T cells as measured by flow cytometry. Whereas aged donors had fewer naive CD4+ cells, long-lived donors had more of them and higher diversity.

Turning to this clonotype: Its antigen remains unknown.

Healthy Caucasians from Russia aged about 6 to 100 served as donors. For the second PCR, which ran for 7 to 11 cycles, a sample-barcoded 5' primer and a J-beta primer mix were used. TCRdb itself ran the 5' RACE reads through MiXCR, one entry per CDR3 protein. In the table there are fewer than 700,000 distinct CDR3 sequences, roughly 43% of which are singletons. The CDR3 runs 14 residues. From germline, CDR1 is SGDLS and CDR2 YYNGEE. V was trimmed by 4 bases and J by 11 bases, leaving 21 bases between them. The TCR was taken from a man older than 75 in good health. The sample comprised blood. This chain connects TRBV9 to TRBJ2-5; D may correspond to TRBD1 or TRBD2 (6 bases each). As DNA, the CDR3 is TGTGCCAGCAGCCAATTTTCCAGGGGTCGGGAGCAGTACTTC. Protein sequence: CASSQFSRGREQYF.